The next 9 T cell receptor beta chains were all read from a single sample in a study of CD8 T cells in ankylosing spondylitis. Notes on the study in general: A TCR beta motif of several highly homologous variants appeared characteristic of ankylosing spondylitis blood.

No cognate antigen is known for these TCRs. TCRdb itself ran the 5' RACE reads through MiXCR, one entry per CDR3 protein. The table has approximately 520,000 distinct CDR3 sequences, less than 6% seen once. The material sequenced was blood, either unsorted or a sorted T cell fraction (not recorded which). Source of these receptors: a male donor with ankylosing spondylitis.

The sample holds a few counts of this clonotype. The rearrangement links TRBV20-1 to TRBJ2-6; 9 nucleotides align to TRBD1. The germline V gene encodes CDR1 DFQATT and CDR2 SNEGSKA (reference sequence). This CDR3 has 18 amino acids. Trimming removed 0 bases from V and 0 bases from J; junction bases left unmatched: 6. The CDR3: CSARDRGQGISGANVLTF. The CDR3 nucleotides are TGCAGTGCTAGAGATCGCGGACAGGGGATCTCTGGGGCCAACGTCCTGACTTTC.

This clonotype was seen repeatedly, ten times or more. V is TRBV28 and J is TRBJ2-5; 7 bases are a match to TRBD1. CDR1 MDHEN and CDR2 SYDVKM come from the germline V gene. With V trimmed by 8 bases and J by 5 bases, 8 bases remained unmatched. The length of the CDR3 is 13 residues. CDR3 in DNA: TGTGCCAGCCGATCTTGGACAGGCGAGACCCAGTACTTC. Protein sequence: CASRSWTGETQYF. Full variable domain (rest looked up from reference TRBV28 and TRBJ2-5): DVKVTQSSRYLVKRTGEKVFLECVQDMDHENMFWYRQDPGLGLRLIYFSYDVKMKEKGDIPEGYSVSREKKERFSLILESASTNQTSMYLCASRSWTGETQYFGPGTRLLVL.

There are many counts of this clonotype. The chain couples TRBV20-1 to TRBJ1-4; D is unclear. The germline gives CDR1 DFQATT, CDR2 SNEGSKA (reference sequence). Trimming pared 1 base from V and 0 bases from J, leaving 3 bases between. This CDR3 comprises 13 residues. CDR3 in DNA: TGCAGTGCTAGAGGGTCAACTAATGAAAAACTGTTTTTT. The encoded protein is CSARGSTNEKLFF.

Ten or more counts support this clonotype. The chain has TRBV7-2 and TRBJ1-5; perhaps TRBD1 as D (5 bases). From germline, CDR1 is SGHTA and CDR2 FQGNSA. The germline V and J ends were trimmed by 5 bases and 7 bases, with 18 bases remaining between them. This CDR3 spans 15 amino acids. CDR3 coding DNA: TGTGCCAGCAGCCTACGGGGTAGCGGGGGACAGCCCCAGCATTTT. It translates to CASSLRGSGGQPQHF.

This clonotype was counted many times. The genes are TRBV7-6 and TRBJ2-3; 7 positions agree with TRBD2. Germline assignment: CDR1 SGHVS and CDR2 FNYEAQ. With V trimmed by 6 bases and J by 8 bases, 17 bases remained unmatched. The CDR3 is 16 amino acids. CDR3 amino acids: CASRPWGGVIYGTQYF. The CDR3 bases are TGTGCCAGCAGACCCTGGGGGGGGGTAATCTACGGTACGCAGTATTTT.

This clonotype was counted at least ten times. V usage is TRBV20-1 and J usage is TRBJ1-1, with no clear D. CDR3 length: 15 amino acids. Trimming shortened V by 3 bases and J by 1 base, and 15 bases separated the two germline ends. The germline gives CDR1 DFQATT, CDR2 SNEGSKA (reference sequence). CDR3 coding DNA: TGCAGTGCTAGTAGTTGGAAATCGGGGAACACTGAAGCTTTCTTT. Its translation is CSASSWKSGNTEAFF.

The gene calls are TRBV5-6 and TRBJ2-1; no clear D gene. The ends were cut back, 0 bases at V and 0 bases at J, with 16 bases in the middle. CDR3 length equals 18 residues. The germline gives CDR1 SGHDT, CDR2 YYEEEE. CDR3 sequence reads: CASSLEPPSPSSYNEQFF. CDR3 coding DNA: TGTGCCAGCAGCTTGGAGCCACCTAGTCCTAGCTCCTACAATGAGCAGTTCTTC.

Many counts were recorded for this clonotype. The V and J genes are TRBV20-1 and TRBJ1-4; 9 bases map to TRBD1. Germline CDR1 is DFQATT and CDR2 is SNEGSKA (reference sequence). Losses at the gene ends were 3 bases for V and 7 bases for J; bases not matched to a gene: 6. The length of the CDR3 is 14 residues. The CDR3 nucleotides read TGCAGTGCTAGCCCGGGACAGGGAGGTGAAAAACTGTTTTTT. This translates into CSASPGQGGEKLFF.

This clonotype occurred many times. The chain joins TRBV21-1 to TRBJ1-2; the table's TRBD1 call for D was not verified on the DNA. TRBV21-1 is flagged as a pseudogene. CDR3 length: 17 residues. CDR3 amino acids: CASSNPGTPQPLYGYTF. For the CDR3, the DNA is TGTGCCAGCAGCAATCCCGGGACACCCCAACCTCTCTATGGCTACACCTTC.